This entry lists 21 T cell receptor beta chains sequenced from one sample in a study of blood T cell repertoires in COVID-19 (dated by TCRdb to 2020 to 2022). Library creation used the immunoSEQ multiplex PCR assay. Entries here come from immuneACCESS through TCRdb and include only in-frame sequences with V and J called. Some clones fail to appear in such tables; in the studies checked, an unresolved V gene covers under half of the shortfall, and the cause of the remainder is unknown. Present in this sample are 200,000 to 250,000 clones, about 90% of which were seen just once. Roughly 12% of the sample comes from the top ten. Sequencing input: peripheral blood. All receptors come from a woman under 30 who had recovered from COVID-19.

The J gene is TRBJ2-7, the V gene TRBV7-7, with TRBD1 as a possible D gene (6 bases). CDR1 is SSHAT, CDR2 FNYEAQ, per germline (reference sequence). V lost 5 bases, J lost 1 base, and 18 bases lay in between. The CDR3 has 16 amino acids. CDR3 nucleotide sequence: TGTGCCAGCAGCCCCGGGACACAATGGGGATCCTACGAGCAGTACTTC. It specifies CASSPGTQWGSYEQYF.

The V gene is TRBV7-9, the J gene TRBJ2-1; D may be TRBD1 (5 bases). V was clipped by 0 bases and J by 7 bases, with 10 bases between them. The CDR3 is made up of 14 amino acids. In germline, CDR1 is SEHNR, CDR2 FQNEAQ (reference sequence). The CDR3 reads CASSLAWGRNEQFF. CDR3 DNA sequence: TGTGCCAGCAGCTTAGCGTGGGGCCGAAATGAGCAGTTCTTC.

The chain couples TRBV7-9 to TRBJ1-4; tentatively, D is TRBD1 (5 bases). This CDR3 has 16 amino acids. The ends were cut back, 1 base at V and 0 bases at J, with 9 bases in the middle. Germline CDR1 reads SEHNR; CDR2 reads FQNEAQ (reference sequence). CDR3: CASSLDKTATNEKLFF. CDR3 nucleotide sequence: TGTGCCAGCAGCTTAGATAAGACAGCAACTAATGAAAAACTGTTTTTT. Using reference TRBV7-9 and TRBJ1-4 for the parts outside the CDR3, the full variable domain is DTGVSQNPRHKITKRGQNVTFRCDPISEHNRLYWYRQTLGQGPEFLTYFQNEAQLEKSRLLSDRFSAERPKGSFSTLEIQRTEQGDSAMYLCASSLDKTATNEKLFFGSGTQLSVL.

V usage is TRBV7-3 and J usage is TRBJ2-3, with D perhaps TRBD2 (6 bases). Germline-derived CDR1 and CDR2 are SGHTA and FQGTGA. Trimming took 5 bases from V and 2 from J, leaving 14 bases between them. The CDR3 covers 15 residues. CDR3 nucleotide sequence: TGTGCCAGCAGCCCCATGGAGGGAGTCACAGATACGCAGTATTTT. Translating it yields CASSPMEGVTDTQYF. The complete variable domain, with remaining parts taken from reference TRBV7-3 and TRBJ2-3, reads GAGVSQTPSNKVTEKGKYVELRCDPISGHTALYWYRQSLGQGPEFLIYFQGTGAADDSGLPNDRFFAVRPEGSVSTLKIQRTERGDSAVYLCASSPMEGVTDTQYFGPGTRLTVL.

The J gene is TRBJ1-6, the V gene TRBV11-2; the D is unclear. CDR1 and CDR2 (germline): SGHAT, FQNNGV. V lost 1 base and J 14 bases, leaving 6 bases between the germline ends. This CDR3 has 11 amino acids. CDR3 DNA: TGTGCCAGCAGCTTAGGGCAGACCCTCCACTTT. Residues: CASSLGQTLHF.

The rearrangement links TRBV11-3 to TRBJ2-3, with D possibly being TRBD2 (5 bases). V lost 1 base and J 2 bases, leaving 10 bases between the germline ends. CDR1 and CDR2 from the germline V gene are SGHNT and YENEEA. The CDR3 is 15 residues long. The CDR3 here is CASSLGGHYTDTQYF. The CDR3 DNA is TGTGCCAGCAGCTTAGGCGGGCACTACACAGATACGCAGTATTTT.

The rearrangement links TRBV7-3 to TRBJ2-3; D might be TRBD2 (6 bases). CDR1 is SGHTA and CDR2 is FQGTGA in the germline V gene. V lost 5 bases to trimming and J lost 6 bases, with 18 bases between them. CDR3 length equals 15 residues. Here the CDR3 reads CASSPMGSRGDTQYF. As DNA, the CDR3 is TGTGCCAGCAGCCCCATGGGCTCACGGGGGGATACGCAGTATTTT.

The chain has TRBV24-1 and TRBJ1-5; TRBD1 aligns across 7 bases. The germline gives CDR1 KGHDR, CDR2 SFDVKD. The CDR3 loop spans 16 amino acids. The V gene end was trimmed by 7 bases and the J gene end by 6 bases; junction bases not matched to a gene: 14. The CDR3 region is CATSDTRGQIGQPQHF. The CDR3 coding sequence is TGTGCCACCAGCGATACACGGGGACAGATTGGTCAGCCCCAGCATTTT.

CDR3 sequence reads: CASSLDGSVNYGYTF. Written as DNA, the CDR3 is TGCGCCAGCAGTCTTGACGGAAGCGTGAACTATGGCTACACCTTC. The chain joins TRBV23-1 to TRBJ1-2; D unclear. TRBV23-1 is an ORF, and what it does is uncertain. The V end lost 4 bases, the J end lost 2 bases, and 14 bases lay between the germline ends. The length of the CDR3 is 15 residues.

The chain couples TRBV9 to TRBJ2-5, with D tentatively TRBD1 (6 bases). This CDR3 region has 16 residues. The germline V gene encodes CDR1 SGDLS and CDR2 YYNGEE. V gave up 0 bases and J gave up 2 bases, with 14 bases separating them. Written as DNA, the CDR3 is TGTGCCAGCAGCGTAGCTACGACGACAGGACAAGAGACCCAGTACTTC. It yields the protein CASSVATTTGQETQYF.

This sequence joins TRBV15 and TRBJ2-6; tentative D call: TRBD2 (5 bases). Germline V gene lookup returns CDR1 LNHNV and CDR2 YYDKDF (reference sequence). The CDR3 has 15 residues. The germline V and J ends were trimmed by 5 bases and 0 bases, with 8 bases remaining between them. The CDR3 coding sequence is TGTGCCACCAGCTTACGGGGCTCTGGGGCCAACGTCCTGACTTTC. Its translation is CATSLRGSGANVLTF.

The chain couples TRBV29-1 to TRBJ1-2; D possibly corresponds to TRBD1 (5 bases). The CDR3 extends over 13 amino acids. V lost 0 bases and J 3 bases, leaving 8 bases between the germline ends. Germline V gives CDR1 SQVTM, CDR2 ANQGSEA. The CDR3 coding sequence is TGCAGCGTTGAAGATAAAGGGGACTATGGCTACACCTTC. Protein sequence: CSVEDKGDYGYTF.

The V gene is TRBV28, the J gene TRBJ2-7, with TRBD1 identical over 11 bases. Trimming removed 5 bases from V and 7 bases from J; junction bases left unmatched: 7. CDR3 length: 14 amino acids. The germline V gene encodes CDR1 MDHEN and CDR2 SYDVKM. This CDR3 is CASSPRDRGWEQYF. In DNA form, the CDR3 reads TGTGCCAGCAGTCCCCGGGACAGGGGGTGGGAGCAGTACTTC.

The J gene is TRBJ2-7, the V gene TRBV2, with D hard to call. This CDR3 has 12 amino acids. Germline CDR1 reads SNHLY; CDR2 reads FYNNEI. Between the trimmed V and J ends, which lost 6 bases and 2 bases, there was a span of 8 bases. The CDR3 loop reads CASRRNTYEQYF. The CDR3 bases are TGTGCCAGCAGGCGGAACACCTACGAGCAGTACTTC.

The chain carries TRBV11-1 and TRBJ2-5; 8 bases fit TRBD2. Germline loops: CDR1 SGHAT, CDR2 FQDESV (reference sequence). J lost 1 base, V lost 5 bases, and 9 bases had no gene match. The CDR3 loop spans 16 amino acids. CDR3 nucleotide sequence: TGTGCCAGCAGCCGCCGGACTAGCCGCATCCAAGAGACCCAGTACTTC. As protein: CASSRRTSRIQETQYF.

The chain links TRBV5-6 to TRBJ1-5; 7 positions agree with TRBD1. Germline CDR1 is SGHDT and CDR2 is YYEEEE. CDR3 length: 16 residues. V was clipped by 2 bases and J by 5 bases; unmatched bases: 10. CDR3 residues: CASSLPLRTGYQPQHF. Here the CDR3 DNA reads TGTGCCAGCAGCTTACCCCTCCGGACAGGCTATCAGCCCCAGCATTTT.

Here the CDR3 reads CASSKTQGDLGNEQFF. The CDR3 DNA follows: TGTGCCAGCAGCAAGACCCAGGGGGACCTAGGTAATGAGCAGTTCTTC. This chain uses TRBV21-1 with TRBJ2-1; the D call in the table, TRBD1, was not verified against the DNA. TRBV21-1 constitutes a pseudogene. This CDR3 contains 16 residues.

The rearrangement uses TRBV18 and TRBJ1-1, with D possibly TRBD1 on 5 matching bases. Germline V gene sequence: CDR1 KGHSH, CDR2 LQKENI. The germline V and J ends were trimmed by 5 bases and 3 bases, with 13 bases remaining between them. The CDR3 loop spans 14 amino acids. The CDR3 DNA follows: TGTGCCAGCTCATGGGGACCGGGGGACACTGAAGCTTTCTTT. Its protein is CASSWGPGDTEAFF.

As DNA, the CDR3 is TGTGCCAGCAGCCCAAGACTAGCGCAGACCAATGAGCAGTTCTTC. This sequence encodes CASSPRLAQTNEQFF. This chain joins TRBV5-6 and TRBJ2-1, with 8 bases fitting TRBD2. Germline V CDR1 and CDR2: SGHDT, YYEEEE. The CDR3 runs 15 residues. The trim removed 4 bases at V and 6 bases at J, leaving 9 bases unmatched.

The rearrangement uses TRBV11-2 and TRBJ1-1, with a possible D match to TRBD1 (5 bases). The germline V gene has CDR1 SGHAT and CDR2 FQNNGV. V was clipped by 8 bases and J by 4 bases, with 14 bases between them. The CDR3 is 13 residues long. CDR3 protein: CASEVGGVTEAFF. In nucleotides, the CDR3 is TGTGCCAGCGAAGTGGGGGGGGTCACTGAAGCTTTCTTT.

This clone was counted only a few times. The J gene is TRBJ1-2, the V gene TRBV20-1; D possibly corresponds to TRBD1 (5 bases). Trimming cost V 4 bases and J 8 bases, with 11 bases left between them. Germline V lookup: CDR1 DFQATT, CDR2 SNEGSKA (reference sequence). The CDR3 runs 11 residues. CDR3 amino acids: CSAIGADGYTF. The CDR3 DNA reads as TGCAGTGCTATAGGGGCAGACGGCTACACCTTC.